This T cell receptor beta chain was captured by sequencing in a study of breast tumors, draining lymph nodes, adjacent tissues. Overall study results and limits: Data fit most tumor T cells coming from lymph node, expanding in tumor. Luminal-like breast cancer showed significantly greater tumor-nontumor repertoire similarity than basal-like breast cancer did. Compared with lymph nodes, tumors were less diverse; compared with nontumor tissue, more.

With respect to this clonotype: Its specificity is not known.

TCRdb ran MiXCR on the multiplex PCR reads and lists one entry per CDR3 protein. The sample carries more than 30,000 distinct CDR3 sequences, roughly 69% recorded once. This sequence originates from a female donor with breast cancer. Some clones in this sample may be carry-over from other donors' samples. Sequencing was done on a sample of breast tumor tissue.

The CDR3 here is CASSSDGNTDTQYF. CDR3 nucleotide sequence: TGTGCCAGCAGCTCGGACGGAAACACAGATACGCAGTATTTT. The V and J genes are TRBV4-2 and TRBJ2-3; no clear D. Germline-derived CDR1 and CDR2 are LGHNA and YNFKEQ. This CDR3 region has 14 residues. Between the trimmed V and J ends, which lost 5 bases and 2 bases, there was a span of 11 bases.